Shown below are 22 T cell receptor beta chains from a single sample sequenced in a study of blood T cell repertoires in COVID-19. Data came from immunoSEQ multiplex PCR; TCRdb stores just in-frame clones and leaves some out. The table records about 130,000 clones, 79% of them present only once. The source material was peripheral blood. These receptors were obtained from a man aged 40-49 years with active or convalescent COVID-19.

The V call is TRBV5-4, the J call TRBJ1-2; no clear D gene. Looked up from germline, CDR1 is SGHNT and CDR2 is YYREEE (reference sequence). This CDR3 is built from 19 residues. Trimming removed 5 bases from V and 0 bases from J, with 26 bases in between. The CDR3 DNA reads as TGTGCCAGCAGGGCTGTATCGGGAGTCTGGGTCCGGACTAACTATGGCTACACCTTC. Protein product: CASRAVSGVWVRTNYGYTF.

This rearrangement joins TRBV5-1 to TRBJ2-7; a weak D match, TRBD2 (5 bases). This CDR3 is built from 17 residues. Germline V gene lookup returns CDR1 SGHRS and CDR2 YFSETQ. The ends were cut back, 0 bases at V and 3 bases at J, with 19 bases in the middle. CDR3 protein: CASSLGGLSNAHYEQYF. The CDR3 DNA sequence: TGCGCCAGCAGCTTGGGCGGGCTTAGCAACGCCCACTACGAGCAGTACTTC.

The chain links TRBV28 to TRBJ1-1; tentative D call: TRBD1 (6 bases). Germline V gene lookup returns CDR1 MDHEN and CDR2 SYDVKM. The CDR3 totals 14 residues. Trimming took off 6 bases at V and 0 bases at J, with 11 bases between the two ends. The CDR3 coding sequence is TGTGCCAGCAGACGACAGGCTATGAACACTGAAGCTTTCTTT. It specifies CASRRQAMNTEAFF.

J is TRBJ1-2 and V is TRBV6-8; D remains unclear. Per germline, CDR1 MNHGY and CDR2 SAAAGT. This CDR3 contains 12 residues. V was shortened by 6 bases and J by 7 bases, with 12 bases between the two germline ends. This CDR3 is CASSDGVGGYTF. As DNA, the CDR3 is TGTGCCAGCAGCGACGGGGTTGGTGGCTACACCTTC.

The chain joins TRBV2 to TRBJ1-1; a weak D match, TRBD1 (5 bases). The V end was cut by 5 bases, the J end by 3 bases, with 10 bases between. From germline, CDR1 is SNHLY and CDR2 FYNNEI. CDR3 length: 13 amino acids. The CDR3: CASSKTAYTEAFF. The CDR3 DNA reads TGTGCCAGCAGTAAGACAGCGTACACTGAAGCTTTCTTT.

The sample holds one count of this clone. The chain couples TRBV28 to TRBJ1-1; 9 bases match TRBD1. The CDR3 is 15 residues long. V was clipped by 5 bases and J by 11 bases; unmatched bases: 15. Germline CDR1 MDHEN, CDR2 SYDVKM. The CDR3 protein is CASSPLTGGGVVAFF. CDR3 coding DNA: TGTGCCAGCAGTCCTCTTACAGGGGGCGGGGTGGTTGCTTTCTTT. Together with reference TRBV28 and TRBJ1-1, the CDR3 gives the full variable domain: DVKVTQSSRYLVKRTGEKVFLECVQDMDHENMFWYRQDPGLGLRLIYFSYDVKMKEKGDIPEGYSVSREKKERFSLILESASTNQTSMYLCASSPLTGGGVVAFFGQGTRLTVV.

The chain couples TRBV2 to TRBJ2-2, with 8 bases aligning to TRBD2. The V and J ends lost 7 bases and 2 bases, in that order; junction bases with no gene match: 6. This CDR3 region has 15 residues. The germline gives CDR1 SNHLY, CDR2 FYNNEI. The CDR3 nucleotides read TGTGCCAGCATGATGGGACTAGGTAACACCGGGGAGCTGTTTTTT. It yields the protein CASMMGLGNTGELFF.

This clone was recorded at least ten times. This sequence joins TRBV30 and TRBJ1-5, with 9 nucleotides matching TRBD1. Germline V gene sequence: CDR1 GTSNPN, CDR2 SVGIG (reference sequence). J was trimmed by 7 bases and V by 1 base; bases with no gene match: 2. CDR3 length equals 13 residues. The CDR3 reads CAWSATGGQPQHF. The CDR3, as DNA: TGTGCCTGGAGTGCGACAGGGGGGCAGCCCCAGCATTTT.

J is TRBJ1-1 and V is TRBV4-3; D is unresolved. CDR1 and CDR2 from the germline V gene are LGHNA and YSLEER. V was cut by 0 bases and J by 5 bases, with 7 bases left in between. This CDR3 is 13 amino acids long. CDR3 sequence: CASSQDLRTEAFF. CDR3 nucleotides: TGCGCCAGCAGCCAAGATCTCAGAACTGAAGCTTTCTTT.

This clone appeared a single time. The CDR3 sequence: CSVAPGPGGSNYGYTF. The CDR3 DNA reads TGCAGCGTTGCCCCGGGACCGGGGGGGTCTAACTATGGCTACACCTTC. V usage is TRBV29-1 and J usage is TRBJ1-2, with D tentatively TRBD1 (5 bases). Germline V gene data show CDR1 as SQVTM and CDR2 as ANQGSEA. Trimming removed 4 bases from V and 0 bases from J, with 18 bases in between. This CDR3 has 16 residues.

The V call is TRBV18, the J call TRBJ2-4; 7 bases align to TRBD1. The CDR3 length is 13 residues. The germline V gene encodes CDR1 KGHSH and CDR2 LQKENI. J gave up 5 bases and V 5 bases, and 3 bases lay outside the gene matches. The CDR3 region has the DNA TGTGCCAGCTCAATTGACAGGGAAAACATTCAGTACTTC. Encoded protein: CASSIDRENIQYF.

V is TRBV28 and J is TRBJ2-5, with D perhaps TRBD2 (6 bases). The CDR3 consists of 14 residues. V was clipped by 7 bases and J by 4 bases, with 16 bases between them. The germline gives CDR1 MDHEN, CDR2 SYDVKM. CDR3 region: CASTGRRARETQYF. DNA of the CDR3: TGTGCCAGCACCGGTCGGAGGGCGAGAGAGACCCAGTACTTC.

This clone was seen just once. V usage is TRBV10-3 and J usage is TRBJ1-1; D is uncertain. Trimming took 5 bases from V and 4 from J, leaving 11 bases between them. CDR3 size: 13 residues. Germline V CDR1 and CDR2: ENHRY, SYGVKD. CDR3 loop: CAISNLGGTEAFF. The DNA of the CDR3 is TGTGCCATCAGTAACTTAGGAGGCACTGAAGCTTTCTTT.

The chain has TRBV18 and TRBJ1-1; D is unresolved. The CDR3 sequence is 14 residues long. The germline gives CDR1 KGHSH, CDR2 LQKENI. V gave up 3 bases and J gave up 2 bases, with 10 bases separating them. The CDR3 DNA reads TGTGCCAGCTCACCGGACGGGGTCAACACTGAAGCTTTCTTT. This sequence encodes CASSPDGVNTEAFF. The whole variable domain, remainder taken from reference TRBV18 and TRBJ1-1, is NAGVMQNPRHLVRRRGQEARLRCSPMKGHSHVYWYRQLPEEGLKFMVYLQKENIIDESGMPKERFSAEFPKEGPSILRIQQVVRGDSAAYFCASSPDGVNTEAFFGQGTRLTVV.

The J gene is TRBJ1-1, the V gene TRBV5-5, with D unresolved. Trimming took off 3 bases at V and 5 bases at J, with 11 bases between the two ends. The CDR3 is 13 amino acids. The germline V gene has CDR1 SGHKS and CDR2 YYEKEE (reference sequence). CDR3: CASSSDTVTEAFF. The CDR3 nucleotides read TGTGCCAGCAGCTCAGACACCGTGACTGAAGCTTTCTTT.

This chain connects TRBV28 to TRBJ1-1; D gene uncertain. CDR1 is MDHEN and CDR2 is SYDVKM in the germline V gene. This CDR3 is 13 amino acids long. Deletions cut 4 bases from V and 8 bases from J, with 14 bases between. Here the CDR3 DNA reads TGTGCCAGCAGTTCCCCCACAGAGATCGAAGCTTTCTTT. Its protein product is CASSSPTEIEAFF.

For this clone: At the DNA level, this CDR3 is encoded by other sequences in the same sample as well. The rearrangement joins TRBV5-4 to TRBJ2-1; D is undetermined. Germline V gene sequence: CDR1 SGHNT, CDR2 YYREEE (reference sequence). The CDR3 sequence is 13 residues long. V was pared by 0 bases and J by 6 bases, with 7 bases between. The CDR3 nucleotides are TGTGCCAGCAGCTTGGTGAGTTCCAATGAGCAGTTCTTC. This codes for CASSLVSSNEQFF.

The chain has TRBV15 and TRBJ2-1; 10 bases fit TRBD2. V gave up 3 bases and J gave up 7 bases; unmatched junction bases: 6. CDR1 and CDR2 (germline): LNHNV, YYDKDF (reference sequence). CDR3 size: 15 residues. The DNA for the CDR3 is TGTGCCACCAGCAGGGGACTAGCGACGGGAAATGAGCAGTTCTTC. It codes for CATSRGLATGNEQFF.

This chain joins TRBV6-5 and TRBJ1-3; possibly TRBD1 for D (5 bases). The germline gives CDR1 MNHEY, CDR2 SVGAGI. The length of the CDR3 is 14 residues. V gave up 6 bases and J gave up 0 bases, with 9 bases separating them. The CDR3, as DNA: TGTGCCAGCAGCGTGACAGTCTCTGGAAACACCATATATTTT. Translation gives CASSVTVSGNTIYF.

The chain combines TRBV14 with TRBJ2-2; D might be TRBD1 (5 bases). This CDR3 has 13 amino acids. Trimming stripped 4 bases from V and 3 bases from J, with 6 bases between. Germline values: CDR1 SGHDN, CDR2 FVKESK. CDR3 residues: CASSPRDTGELFF. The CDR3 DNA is TGTGCCAGCAGCCCCAGGGACACCGGGGAGCTGTTTTTT.

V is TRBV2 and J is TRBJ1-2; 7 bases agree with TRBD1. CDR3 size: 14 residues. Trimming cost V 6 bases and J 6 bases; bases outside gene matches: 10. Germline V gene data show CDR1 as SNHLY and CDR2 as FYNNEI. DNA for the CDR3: TGTGCCAGCAGGAGGTTGACAGGGAACGATGGCTACACCTTC. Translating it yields CASRRLTGNDGYTF.

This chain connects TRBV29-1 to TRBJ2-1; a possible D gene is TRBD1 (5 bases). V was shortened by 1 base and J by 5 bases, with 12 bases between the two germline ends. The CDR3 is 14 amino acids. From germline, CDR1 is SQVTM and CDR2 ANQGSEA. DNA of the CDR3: TGCAGCGTTGAAGGGGCCCCAGGGAACAATGAGCAGTTCTTC. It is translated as CSVEGAPGNNEQFF.